The entry below gives a single T cell receptor beta chain sequence along with its context. In the authors' methods: The authors estimated nucleated cell counts from reference gene primer amplification. Libraries were prepared by immunoSEQ multiplex PCR; TCRdb keeps only in-frame clonotypes and omits some of them. The DNA gave D and trimming, while V, J and clone size come from that table. The sample holds 300,000 to 400,000 clones; about 90% are singletons and the top ten take around 3.5%. The data derive from a study of blood T cell repertoires in COVID-19. About the research overall: Samples representing acute and convalescent COVID-19 were sourced from the United States, Italy and Spain. Sources were T cells, B-cell-depleted T cells, or PBMCs; the material itself was cDNA or gDNA.

Trimming removed 0 bases from V and 5 bases from J, with 15 bases in between. This CDR3 has 16 amino acids. Germline-derived CDR1 and CDR2 are SGHAT and FQNNGV. The sample comprised peripheral blood. This TCR was recovered from a woman under 30 who had recovered from COVID-19. J is TRBJ2-3 and V is TRBV11-2; possible D gene TRBD2, 6 bases. The CDR3 bases are TGTGCCAGCAGCTTAGATTGGCGGAGGGGTCGAGATACGCAGTATTTT. This translates into CASSLDWRRGRDTQYF.